Listed below are T cell receptor beta chains from one sample, sequenced in a study of beta chain features in type 1 diabetes. Method: immunoSEQ multiplex PCR; TCRdb's copy keeps in-frame clones and lacks some. Among roughly 180,000 clones listed, under 9.5% were seen once. Sequencing was carried out using central memory CD4+ T cells from blood. The receptors originated from a man between 18 and 35 years old with type 1 diabetes. Both conserved end residues are part of each CDR3. The D gene is left open where the match is weak. Not all rows give a size; the values are once, few, many and, for expanded clones, a class.

>-|TRBV7-9|TRBJ2-3|many
TGTGCCAGCAGCTTTGGTGGGGCCTTAGGTGCGGATACGCAGTATTTT
CASSFGGALGADTQYF
>TRBD2|TRBV6-6|TRBJ2-1|-
TGTGCCAGCAGTACCGGGACTATTGGTACCGAGCAGTTCTTC
CASSTGTIGTEQFF
>TRBD1|TRBV4-2|TRBJ1-2|-
TGTGCCAGCAGCCAAGTTGGGACAGCAGAAAACTATGGCTACACCTTC
CASSQVGTAENYGYTF
>-|TRBV5-4|TRBJ1-2|-
TGTGCCAGCAGCCTGGAACGGGCTAACTATGGCTACACCTTC
CASSLERANYGYTF
>-|TRBV5-1|TRBJ2-7|many
TGCGCCAGCAGCTCAACGACAGGTCCGGGGGAGCAGTACTTC
CASSSTTGPGEQYF
>-|TRBV11-2|TRBJ2-3|-
TGTGCCAGCAGCTTAGCTAGCTTGACAGATACGCAGTATTTT
CASSLASLTDTQYF
>TRBD2|TRBV7-2|TRBJ2-3|few
TGTGCCAGCAGCTTAAGTCGTGGTAGCGGGGGCACAGATACGCAGTATTTT
CASSLSRGSGGTDTQYF
>TRBD1|TRBV2|TRBJ2-3|few
TGTGCCAGCATGTCCTGGACAGGGGGCACAGATACGCAGTATTTT
CASMSWTGGTDTQYF
>-|TRBV29-1|TRBJ2-3|many
TGCAGCGTTCCTGACAGCTACACAGATACGCAGTATTTT
CSVPDSYTDTQYF
>-|TRBV7-2|TRBJ2-3|-
TGTGCCAGCAGCCCCGGCGGAAAAGATACGCAGTATTTT
CASSPGGKDTQYF
>-|TRBV28|TRBJ2-5|-
TGTGCCAGCAGCGAGGGGGGGGAGGAGACCCAGTACTTC
CASSEGGEETQYF
>TRBD2|TRBV10-3|TRBJ2-7|-
TGTGCCATCAGTGGGCTAGCGGGGACCCGGGAGCAGTACTTC
CAISGLAGTREQYF
>TRBD1|TRBV2|TRBJ2-4|-
TGTGCCAGTGGGACAGGGGAAGGAAACATTCAGTACTTC
CASGTGEGNIQYF
>TRBD1|TRBV16|TRBJ1-2|few
TGTGCCAGCAGCCAATCTGACAGGGCGAAGGGCTACACCTTC
CASSQSDRAKGYTF
>TRBD2|TRBV14|TRBJ2-1|-
TGTGCCAGCAGCCAAGAAGGATGGCGGGGGGGAGTCTACAATGAGCAGTTCTTC
CASSQEGWRGGVYNEQFF
>-|TRBV11-2|TRBJ2-3|few
TGTGCCAGCAGCTCGTCGCGGGGCCTTGAAGATACGCAGTATTTT
CASSSSRGLEDTQYF
>TRBD2|TRBV5-1|TRBJ2-3|few
TGCGCCAGCAGCTTGGCTAGCGGGGGCGTCACAGATACGCAGTATTTT
CASSLASGGVTDTQYF
>TRBD1|TRBV6-5|TRBJ2-3|-
TGTGCCAGCCTCCAAACAGGGGGTGGCACAGATACGCAGTATTTT
CASLQTGGGTDTQYF
>TRBD2|TRBV11-2|TRBJ2-1|few
TGTGCCAGCAGCCCAGGACTAGCGGGGGGGCCGAATGAGCAGTTCTTC
CASSPGLAGGPNEQFF
>-|TRBV25-1|TRBJ2-4|-
TGTGCCAGCGCTCAGGCCTCCAAAAACATTCAGTACTTC
CASAQASKNIQYF
>TRBD1|TRBV7-2|TRBJ2-3|-
TGTGCCAGCAGCTTGGGGACAGGGCCAGATACGCAGTATTTT
CASSLGTGPDTQYF
>TRBD1|TRBV18|TRBJ2-5|few
TGTGCCAGCTCACCACCCACAGGGGGCGATTTGTCCCAGTACTTC
CASSPPTGGDLSQYF
>-|TRBV5-4|TRBJ2-7|-
TGTGCCAGCAGCTTGGCTAGGAGCTCCTACGAGCAGTACTTC
CASSLARSSYEQYF
>TRBD1|TRBV5-1|TRBJ1-1|-
TGCGCCAGCAGCGATCCCGGGACAGGGAACACTGAAGCTTTCTTT
CASSDPGTGNTEAFF
>-|TRBV7-2|TRBJ2-5|-
TGTGCCAGCAGCTTCGACAGGGAGACCCAGTACTTC
CASSFDRETQYF
>-|TRBV5-8|TRBJ2-3|-
TGTGCCAGCAGCGTACAGGGAGACACAGATACGCAGTATTTT
CASSVQGDTDTQYF
>-|TRBV4-3|TRBJ1-2|few
TGCGCCAGCAGCCAAGGGGGGACATCTAACTATGGCTACACCTTC
CASSQGGTSNYGYTF
>TRBD1|TRBV19|TRBJ2-7|few
TGTGCCTCCTGGGACAGTCACTCCTACGAGCAGTACTTC
CASWDSHSYEQYF
>TRBD2|TRBV11-2|TRBJ2-1|few
TGTGCCAGCAGCCCGGTCCTAGCGGGATACGATGAGCAGTTCTTC
CASSPVLAGYDEQFF
>-|TRBV7-2|TRBJ2-1|-
TGTGCCAGCAGCTTAGGGCCGCCCCAGAATGAGCAGTTCTTC
CASSLGPPQNEQFF
>TRBD2|TRBV19|TRBJ2-3|few
TGTGCCAGTATCGGACCGCTAGCGGGGGCAGATACGCAGTATTTT
CASIGPLAGADTQYF
>-|TRBV30|TRBJ1-6|-
TGTGCCTGGAGTGTAGCTGGGGGCGACGGTTCACCCCTCCACTTT
CAWSVAGGDGSPLHF
>TRBD2|TRBV25-1|TRBJ2-1|-
TGTGCCAGCAGTGTCGGACTAGCGGACTACAATGAGCAGTTCTTC
CASSVGLADYNEQFF
>TRBD1|TRBV25-1|TRBJ1-2|-
TGTGCCAGCAGCCTTTCCGTAGGACAGGGGCACGGCTACACCTTC
CASSLSVGQGHGYTF
>TRBD1|TRBV5-1|TRBJ2-1|-
TGCGCCAGCAGCGCCCGGGACAGGGTGGTGGATGAGCAGTTCTTC
CASSARDRVVDEQFF
>-|TRBV28|TRBJ2-6|few
TGTGCCAGCAGTTTTATCCATGCGATGTCTGGGGCCAACGTCCTGACTTTC
CASSFIHAMSGANVLTF
>TRBD2|TRBV7-9|TRBJ2-3|-
TGTGCCAGCAGCCAGCGCCCGGGGGGGGACACAGATACGCAGTATTTT
CASSQRPGGDTDTQYF
>-|TRBV18|TRBJ2-7|-
TGTGCCAGCTCACCAACCGCTACAGGGAGCTCCTACGAGCAGTACTTC
CASSPTATGSSYEQYF
>-|TRBV18|TRBJ1-6|few
TGTGCCAGCTCGAACAGGGATTCACCCCTCCACTTT
CASSNRDSPLHF
>-|TRBV10-3|TRBJ2-2|-
TGTGCCATCAGGCAAGGAGGGTACTCCGGGGAGCTGTTTTTT
CAIRQGGYSGELFF
>TRBD1|TRBV7-2|TRBJ1-6|-
TGTGCCAGCAGCTTAGGGACAGGGGAAAATTCACCCCTCCACTTT
CASSLGTGENSPLHF
>-|TRBV10-3|TRBJ1-2|-
TGTGCCATCAGTGAACCCCAGGACAGACATGGCTACACCTTC
CAISEPQDRHGYTF